The present TCR beta chain was sequenced within a study of identical twins. After removal of 7 bases from V and 8 bases from J, the junction contained 13 bases not matched to a gene. This CDR3 spans 15 amino acids. CDR1 and CDR2 (germline): SQVTM, ANQGSEA. Study outcomes and limitations: Within twin pairs, the out-of-frame alpha sequences they shared showed excess low generation probability. High-abundance cord blood beta clonotypes had fewer insertions; memory repertoires showed none.

It was template switching that added a universal primer site, and there were unique molecular identifiers on the cDNA. TCRdb reanalysed the 5' RACE reads using MiXCR and keeps one entry per CDR3 protein. The data hold 1,800,000 or so distinct CDR3 sequences, with less than 35% observed a single time. Notes on this clonotype: Its target is unknown.

The chain is built from TRBV29-1 and TRBJ1-4; the match to TRBD1 covers 10 bases. Sequenced sample: cord blood. The receptor's source is a newborn girl in good health. As DNA, the CDR3 is TGCAGCGCCGCATCCGGGACAGGGGCGGGAGAAAAACTGTTTTTT. Protein sequence: CSAASGTGAGEKLFF.